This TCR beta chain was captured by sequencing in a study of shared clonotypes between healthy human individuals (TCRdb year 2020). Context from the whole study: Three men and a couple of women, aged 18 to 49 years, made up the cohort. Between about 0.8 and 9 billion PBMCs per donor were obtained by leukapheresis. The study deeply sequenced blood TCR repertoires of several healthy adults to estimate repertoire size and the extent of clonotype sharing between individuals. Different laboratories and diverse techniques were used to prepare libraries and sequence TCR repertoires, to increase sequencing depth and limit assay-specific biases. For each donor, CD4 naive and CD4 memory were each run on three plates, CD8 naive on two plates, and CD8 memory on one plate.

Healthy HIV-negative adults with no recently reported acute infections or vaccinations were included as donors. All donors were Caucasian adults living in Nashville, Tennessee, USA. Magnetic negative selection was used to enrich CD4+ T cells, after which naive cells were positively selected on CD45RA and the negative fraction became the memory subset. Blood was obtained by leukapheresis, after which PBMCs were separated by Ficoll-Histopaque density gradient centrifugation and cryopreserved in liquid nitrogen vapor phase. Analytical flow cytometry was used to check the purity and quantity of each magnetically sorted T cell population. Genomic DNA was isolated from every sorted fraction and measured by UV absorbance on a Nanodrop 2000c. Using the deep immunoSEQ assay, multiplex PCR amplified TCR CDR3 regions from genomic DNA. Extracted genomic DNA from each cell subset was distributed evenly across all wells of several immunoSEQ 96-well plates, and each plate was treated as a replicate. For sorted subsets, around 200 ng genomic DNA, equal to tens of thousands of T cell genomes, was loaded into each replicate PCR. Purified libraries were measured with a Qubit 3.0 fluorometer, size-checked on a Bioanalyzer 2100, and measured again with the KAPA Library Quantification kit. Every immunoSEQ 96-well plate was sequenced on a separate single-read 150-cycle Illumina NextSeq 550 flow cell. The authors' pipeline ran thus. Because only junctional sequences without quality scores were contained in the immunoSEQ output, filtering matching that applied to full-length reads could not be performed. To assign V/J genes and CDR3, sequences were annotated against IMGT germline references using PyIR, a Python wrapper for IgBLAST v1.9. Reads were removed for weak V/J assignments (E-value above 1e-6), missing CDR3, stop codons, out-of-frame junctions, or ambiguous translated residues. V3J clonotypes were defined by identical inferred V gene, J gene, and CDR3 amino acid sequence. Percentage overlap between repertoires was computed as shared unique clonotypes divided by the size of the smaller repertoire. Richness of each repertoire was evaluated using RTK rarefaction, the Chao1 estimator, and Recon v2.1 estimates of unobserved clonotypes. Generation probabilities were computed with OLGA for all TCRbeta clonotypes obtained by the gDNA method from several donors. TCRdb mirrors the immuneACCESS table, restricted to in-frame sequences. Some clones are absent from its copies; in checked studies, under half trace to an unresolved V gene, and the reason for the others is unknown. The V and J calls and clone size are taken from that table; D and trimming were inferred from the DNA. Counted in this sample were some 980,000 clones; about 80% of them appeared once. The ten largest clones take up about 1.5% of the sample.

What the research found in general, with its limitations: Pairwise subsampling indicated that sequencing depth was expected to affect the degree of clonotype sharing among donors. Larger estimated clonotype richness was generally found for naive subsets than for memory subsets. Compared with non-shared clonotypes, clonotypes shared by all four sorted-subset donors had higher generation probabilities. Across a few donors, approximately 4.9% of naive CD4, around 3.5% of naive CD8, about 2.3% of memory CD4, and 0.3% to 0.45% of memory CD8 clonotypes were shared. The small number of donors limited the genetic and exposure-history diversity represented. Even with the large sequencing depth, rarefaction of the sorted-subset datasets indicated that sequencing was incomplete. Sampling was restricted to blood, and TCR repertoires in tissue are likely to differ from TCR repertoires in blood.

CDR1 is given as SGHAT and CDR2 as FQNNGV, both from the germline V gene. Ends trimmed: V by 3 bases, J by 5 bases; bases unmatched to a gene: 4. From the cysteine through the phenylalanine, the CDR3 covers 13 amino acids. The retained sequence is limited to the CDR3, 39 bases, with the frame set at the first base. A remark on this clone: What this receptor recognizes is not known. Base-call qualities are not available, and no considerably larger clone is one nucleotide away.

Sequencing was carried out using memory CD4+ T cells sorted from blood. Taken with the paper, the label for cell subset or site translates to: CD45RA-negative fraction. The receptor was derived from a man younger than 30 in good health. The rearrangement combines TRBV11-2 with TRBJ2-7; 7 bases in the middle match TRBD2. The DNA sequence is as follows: TGTGCCAGCAGCTTGCGGGGGTTGGACGAGCAGTACTTC. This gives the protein CASSLRGLDEQYF. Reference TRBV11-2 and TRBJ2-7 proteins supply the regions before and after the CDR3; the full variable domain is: EAGVAQSPRYKIIEKRQSVAFWCNPISGHATLYWYQQILGQGPKLLIQFQNNGVVDDSQLPKDRFSAERLKGVDSTLKIQPAKLEDSAVYLCASSLRGLDEQYFGPGTRLTVT.